The table lists the clone carrying this T cell receptor (beta chain) with a few counts. The antigen remains undetermined. The data derive from a study of CD8 T cells in ankylosing spondylitis. Study-wide results and caveats: A TCR beta motif made of roughly eight highly homologous variants seemed typical of ankylosing spondylitis blood. Earlier work had already found some motif variants in reactive arthritis synovial fluid and blood.

CDR1 and CDR2 (germline): SEHNR, FQNEAQ (reference sequence). There are 15 residues in the CDR3. The V end was cut by 5 bases, the J end by 2 bases, with 12 bases between. Using its own MiXCR run on the 5' RACE reads, TCRdb lists one record per CDR3 protein. The sample holds roughly 440,000 distinct CDR3 sequences, roughly a sixth seen once. Sequenced: blood, either unsorted or a sorted T cell fraction (not recorded which). The sequence was obtained from a male donor with ankylosing spondylitis. The gene calls are TRBV7-9 and TRBJ2-2; D remains unclear. The CDR3 DNA reads TGTGCCAGCAGCCCCGGTGACACCAACACCGGGGAGCTGTTTTTT. It codes for CASSPGDTNTGELFF. Full variable domain (rest looked up from reference TRBV7-9 and TRBJ2-2): DTGVSQNPRHKITKRGQNVTFRCDPISEHNRLYWYRQTLGQGPEFLTYFQNEAQLEKSRLLSDRFSAERPKGSFSTLEIQRTEQGDSAMYLCASSPGDTNTGELFFGEGSRLTVL.